This TCR beta chain comes out of a study of blood T cell repertoires in COVID-19. Whole-study context: The origin of the acute and convalescent COVID-19 samples was the United States, Italy and Spain. The analysed material was cDNA or gDNA that came from T cells, B-cell-depleted T cells, or PBMCs.

V lost 2 bases and J 10 bases, leaving 8 bases between the germline ends. The V gene's germline CDR1 is MNHEY and CDR2 SVGEGT. The CDR3 has 11 residues. This clone was seen many times. In the original processing: Reference gene primers were amplified, and this amplification served to estimate nucleated cell counts. Using immunoSEQ multiplex PCR, the repertoire was profiled, and TCRdb retains in-frame clones only, with some absent. D and trimming come from the DNA, and the V and J calls and clone size come from that table. The sample contains 150,000 or so clones, about 72% of which appear only once. The V gene is TRBV6-2 or TRBV6-3, the J gene TRBJ1-1, with D uncertain. The clonotype comes from a woman in her 70s with acute or convalescent COVID-19. Sequenced: peripheral blood. The CDR3 DNA reads as TGTGCCAGCAGTTACCCAGGTGCAGCTTTCTTT. This gives the protein CASSYPGAAFF.